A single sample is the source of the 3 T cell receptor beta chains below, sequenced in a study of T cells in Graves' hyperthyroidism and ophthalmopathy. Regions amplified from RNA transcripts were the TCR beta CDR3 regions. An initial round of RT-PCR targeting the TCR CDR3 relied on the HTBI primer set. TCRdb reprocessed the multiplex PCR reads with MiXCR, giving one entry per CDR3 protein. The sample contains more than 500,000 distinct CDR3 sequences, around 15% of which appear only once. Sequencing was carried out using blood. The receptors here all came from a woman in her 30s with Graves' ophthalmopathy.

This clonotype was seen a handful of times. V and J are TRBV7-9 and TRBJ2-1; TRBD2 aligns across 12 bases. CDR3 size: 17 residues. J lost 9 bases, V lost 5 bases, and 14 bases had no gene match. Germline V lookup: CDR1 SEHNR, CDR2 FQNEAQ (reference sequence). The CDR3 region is CASSPRGMTSGSGEQFF. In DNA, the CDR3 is TGTGCCAGCAGCCCAAGGGGTATGACTAGCGGGAGTGGTGAGCAGTTCTTC.

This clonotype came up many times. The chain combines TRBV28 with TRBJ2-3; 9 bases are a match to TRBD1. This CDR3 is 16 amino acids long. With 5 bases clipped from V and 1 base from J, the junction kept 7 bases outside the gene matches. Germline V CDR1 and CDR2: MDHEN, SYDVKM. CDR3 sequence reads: CASSQLQGARTDTQYF. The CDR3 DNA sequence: TGTGCCAGCAGTCAACTACAGGGGGCGCGCACAGATACGCAGTATTTT.

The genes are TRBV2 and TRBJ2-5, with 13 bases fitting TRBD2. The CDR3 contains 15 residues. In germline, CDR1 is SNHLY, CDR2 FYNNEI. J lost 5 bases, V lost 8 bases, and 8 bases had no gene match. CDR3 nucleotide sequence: TGTGCCAGCGGTGGACTAGCGGGAGTGGGTGAGACCCAGTACTTC. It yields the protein CASGGLAGVGETQYF.